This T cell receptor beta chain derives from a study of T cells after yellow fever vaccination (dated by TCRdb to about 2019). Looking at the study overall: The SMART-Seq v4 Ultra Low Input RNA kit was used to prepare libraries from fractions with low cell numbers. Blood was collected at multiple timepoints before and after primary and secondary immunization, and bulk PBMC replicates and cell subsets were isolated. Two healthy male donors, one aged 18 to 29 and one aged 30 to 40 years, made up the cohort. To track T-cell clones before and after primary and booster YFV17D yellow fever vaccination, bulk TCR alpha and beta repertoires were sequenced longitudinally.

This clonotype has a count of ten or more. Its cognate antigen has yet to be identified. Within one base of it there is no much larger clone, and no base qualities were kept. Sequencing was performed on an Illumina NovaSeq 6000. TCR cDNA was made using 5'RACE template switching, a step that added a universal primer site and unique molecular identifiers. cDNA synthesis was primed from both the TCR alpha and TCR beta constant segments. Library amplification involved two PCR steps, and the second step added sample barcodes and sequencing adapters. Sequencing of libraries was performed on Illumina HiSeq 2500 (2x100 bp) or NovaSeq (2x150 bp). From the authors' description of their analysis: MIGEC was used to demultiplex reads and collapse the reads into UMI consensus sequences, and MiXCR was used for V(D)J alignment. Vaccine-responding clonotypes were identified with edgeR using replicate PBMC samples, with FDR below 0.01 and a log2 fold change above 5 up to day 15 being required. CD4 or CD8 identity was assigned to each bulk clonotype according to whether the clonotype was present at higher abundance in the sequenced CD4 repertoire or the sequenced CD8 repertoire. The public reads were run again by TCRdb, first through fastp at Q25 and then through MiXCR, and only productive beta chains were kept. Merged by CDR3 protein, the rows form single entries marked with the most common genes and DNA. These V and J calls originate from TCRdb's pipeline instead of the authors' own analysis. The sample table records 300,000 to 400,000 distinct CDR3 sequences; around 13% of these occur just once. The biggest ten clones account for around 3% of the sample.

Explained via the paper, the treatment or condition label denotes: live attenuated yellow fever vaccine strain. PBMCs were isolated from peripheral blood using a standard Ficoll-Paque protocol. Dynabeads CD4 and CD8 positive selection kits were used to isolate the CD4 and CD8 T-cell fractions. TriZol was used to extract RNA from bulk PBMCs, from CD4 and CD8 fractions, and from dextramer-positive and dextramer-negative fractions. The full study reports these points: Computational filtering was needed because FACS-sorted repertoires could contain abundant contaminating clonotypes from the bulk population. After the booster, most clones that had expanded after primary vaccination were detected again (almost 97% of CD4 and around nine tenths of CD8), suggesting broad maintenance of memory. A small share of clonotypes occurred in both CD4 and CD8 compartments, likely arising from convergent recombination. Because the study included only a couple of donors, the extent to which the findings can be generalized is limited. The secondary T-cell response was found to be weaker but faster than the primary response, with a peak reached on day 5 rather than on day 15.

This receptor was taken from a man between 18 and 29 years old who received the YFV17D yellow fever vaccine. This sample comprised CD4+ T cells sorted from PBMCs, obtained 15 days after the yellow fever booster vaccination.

The CDR3: CASSFYRTRDNEQFF. The nucleotides read TGTGCCAGCAGTTTTTATCGCACCCGGGACAATGAGCAGTTCTTC. The sequence links TRBV12-3 or TRBV12-4 to TRBJ2-1; no D gene call is confident. Inclusive of the bounding cysteine and phenylalanine, the CDR3 is 15 residues long. Just the 45-base CDR3 DNA is kept, in frame starting at base 1. The junction shows trimming of 3 bases on V and 5 bases on J, plus 14 bases between the germline ends.